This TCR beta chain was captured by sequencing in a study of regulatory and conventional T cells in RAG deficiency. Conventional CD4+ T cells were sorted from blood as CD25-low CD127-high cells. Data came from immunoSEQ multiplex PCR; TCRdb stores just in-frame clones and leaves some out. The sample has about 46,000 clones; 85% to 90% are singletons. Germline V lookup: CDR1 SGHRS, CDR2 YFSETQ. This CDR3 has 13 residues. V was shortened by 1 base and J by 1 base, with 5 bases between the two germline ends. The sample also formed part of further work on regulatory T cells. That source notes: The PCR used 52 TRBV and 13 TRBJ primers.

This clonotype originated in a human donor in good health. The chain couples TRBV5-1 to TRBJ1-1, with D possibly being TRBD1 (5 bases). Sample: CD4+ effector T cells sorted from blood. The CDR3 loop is CASSLTGNTEAFF. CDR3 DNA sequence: TGCGCCAGCAGCTTGACAGGGAACACTGAAGCTTTCTTT.